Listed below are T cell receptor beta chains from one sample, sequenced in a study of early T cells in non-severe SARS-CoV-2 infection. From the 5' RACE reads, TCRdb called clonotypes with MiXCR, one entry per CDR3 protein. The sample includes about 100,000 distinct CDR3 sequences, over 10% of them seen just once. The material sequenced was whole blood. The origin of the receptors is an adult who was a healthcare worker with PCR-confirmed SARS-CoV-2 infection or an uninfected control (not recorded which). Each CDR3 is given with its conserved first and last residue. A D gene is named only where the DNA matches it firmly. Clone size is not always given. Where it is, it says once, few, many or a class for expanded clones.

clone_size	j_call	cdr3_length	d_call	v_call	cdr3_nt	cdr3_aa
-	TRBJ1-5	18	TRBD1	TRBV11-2	TGTGCCAGCAGGGGGGACAGGGGGCGAGGCTTTAGCAATCAGCCCCAGCATTTT	CASRGDRGRGFSNQPQHF
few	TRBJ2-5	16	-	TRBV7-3	TGTGCCAGCAGCCCTAATCGTCGGCAGTACCAAGAGACCCAGTACTTC	CASSPNRRQYQETQYF
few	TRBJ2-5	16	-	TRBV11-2	TGTGCCAGCAGCTCCGGGGGCACAACTTTCCAAGAGACCCAGTACTTC	CASSSGGTTFQETQYF
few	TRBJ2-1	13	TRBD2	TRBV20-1	TGCAGTGCCACTAGCGGGGGGTCTAATGAGCAGTTCTTC	CSATSGGSNEQFF
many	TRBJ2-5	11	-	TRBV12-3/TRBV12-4	TGTGCCAGCAGTTTCTTAGAGACCCAGTACTTC	CASSFLETQYF
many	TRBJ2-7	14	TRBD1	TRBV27	TGTGCCAGCAGTTACCGGGACAGTACCTACGAGCAGTACTTC	CASSYRDSTYEQYF
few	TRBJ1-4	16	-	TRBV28	TGTGCCAGCAGTTTATGGGGCGGCTCCCTGGGTGAAAAACTGTTTTTT	CASSLWGGSLGEKLFF
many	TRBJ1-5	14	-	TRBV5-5	TGTGCCAGCAGCTTGAGGGTGGGGAATCAGCCCCAGCATTTT	CASSLRVGNQPQHF
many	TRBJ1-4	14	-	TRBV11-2	TGTGCCAGCCAAGACGATAGACGCTCAGAAAAACTGTTTTTT	CASQDDRRSEKLFF
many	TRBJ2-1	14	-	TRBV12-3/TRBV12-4	TGTGCCAGCAGTTCCAGGGACTTCTACAATGAGCAGTTCTTC	CASSSRDFYNEQFF
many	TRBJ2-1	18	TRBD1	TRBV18	TGTGCCAGCTCACCACCGACAGGGGGCTGGAGCTCCTACAATGAGCAGTTCTTC	CASSPPTGGWSSYNEQFF
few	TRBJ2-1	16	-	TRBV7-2	TGTGCCAGCAGCTTAGATTGGGGGGGCCGCATGAATGAGCAGTTCTTC	CASSLDWGGRMNEQFF
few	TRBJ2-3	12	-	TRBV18	TGTGCCAGCTCGACCCAACGAGATACGCAGTATTTT	CASSTQRDTQYF
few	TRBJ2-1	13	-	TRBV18	TGTGCCAGCTCACCGACCTGGGGCAATGAGCAGTTCTTC	CASSPTWGNEQFF
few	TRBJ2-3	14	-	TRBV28	TGTGCCAGCAGTCCCCGGACTCGTCCAGATACGCAGTATTTT	CASSPRTRPDTQYF
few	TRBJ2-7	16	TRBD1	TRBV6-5	TGTGCCAGCAGTTCTGGCCCGGGACAGGGTGACTACGAGCAGTACTTC	CASSSGPGQGDYEQYF
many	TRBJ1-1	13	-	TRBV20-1	TGCAGTGCCACCGGACAGATGAACACTGAAGCTTTCTTT	CSATGQMNTEAFF
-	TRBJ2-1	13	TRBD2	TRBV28	TGTGCCAGCAGGCCAACTAGCGGGGTAACGGGGTTCTTC	CASRPTSGVTGFF
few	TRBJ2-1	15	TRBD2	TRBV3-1	TGTGCCAGCAGCCTAGGACTAGCGGGGAGCAATGAGCAGTTCTTC	CASSLGLAGSNEQFF
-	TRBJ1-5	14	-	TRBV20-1	TGCAGTGCTAGAGGACAGAGAGACAATCAGCCCCAGCATTTT	CSARGQRDNQPQHF
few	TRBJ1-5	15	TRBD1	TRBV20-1	TGCAGTGCTAGGCAGACAGGGGCCAGCAATCAGCCCCAGCATTTT	CSARQTGASNQPQHF
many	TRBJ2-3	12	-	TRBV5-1	TGCGCCAGCAGCCGAGGCACAGATACGCAGTATTTT	CASSRGTDTQYF
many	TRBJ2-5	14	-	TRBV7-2	TGTGCCAGCAGCGGAGGTTATCTCCAAGAGACCCAGTACTTC	CASSGGYLQETQYF
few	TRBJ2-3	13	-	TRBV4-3	TGCGCCAGCAGCCAGCGAAGCTGGGATACGCAGTATTTT	CASSQRSWDTQYF
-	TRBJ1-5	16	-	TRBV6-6	TGTGCCAGCAGCGGGGGGGACACGCTGGGGGGACAGCCCCAGCATTTT	CASSGGDTLGGQPQHF
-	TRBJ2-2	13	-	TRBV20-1	TGCAGTGCTGGACGGACAGTGACCGGGGAGCTGTTTTTT	CSAGRTVTGELFF